The 20 T cell receptor beta chains below come from one sample, sequenced in a study of OX40 agonist ivuxolimab in advanced cancers. Sequenced by immunoSEQ multiplex PCR; TCRdb stores in-frame clones only, minus some. The data show about 82,000 clones, 86% seen once. This sample comprised CD4+ or CD8+ T cells sorted from blood, obtained in a trial of the OX40 agonist ivuxolimab. Source of these receptors: an adult with an advanced solid tumor such as melanoma, head and neck, liver or kidney cancer.

The J gene is TRBJ2-1, the V gene TRBV6-6; no clear D gene. Trimming removed 2 bases at V and 4 bases at J, with 9 bases between. The CDR3 runs 14 residues. Per germline, CDR1 MNHNY and CDR2 SVGAGI (reference sequence). The CDR3 DNA is TGTGCCAGCAGTTACCCCCCAAGGTACAATGAGCAGTTCTTC. Its protein product is CASSYPPRYNEQFF.

The chain has TRBV5-1 and TRBJ2-3; 10 bases align to TRBD2. Germline CDR1 and CDR2: SGHRS and YFSETQ. This CDR3 comprises 15 residues. V was clipped by 3 bases and J by 3 bases; unmatched bases: 4. The CDR3 protein is CASSYLAGGTDTQYF. For the CDR3, the DNA is TGCGCCAGCAGCTACTTAGCGGGGGGTACAGATACGCAGTATTTT. Using reference TRBV5-1 and TRBJ2-3 for the parts outside the CDR3, the full variable domain is KAGVTQTPRYLIKTRGQQVTLSCSPISGHRSVSWYQQTPGQGLQFLFEYFSETQRNKGNFPGRFSGRQFSNSRSEMNVSTLELGDSALYLCASSYLAGGTDTQYFGPGTRLTVL.

This clone was found once. CDR3 protein: CASSQTRQGTEAFF. CDR3 DNA: TGTGCCAGCAGCCAAACCAGGCAGGGCACTGAAGCTTTCTTT. The chain uses TRBV14 and TRBJ1-1; a possible D gene is TRBD1 (5 bases). V was trimmed by 2 bases and J by 4 bases, leaving 11 bases between them. This CDR3 has 14 residues. Germline CDR1 SGHDN, CDR2 FVKESK.

The CDR3 loop is CASSTLDVIGEKLFF. The CDR3 coding sequence is TGTGCCAGCAGTACCCTCGACGTAATCGGGGAAAAACTGTTTTTT. The J gene is TRBJ1-4, the V gene TRBV6-5; D gene uncertain. Trimming removed 5 bases from V and 8 bases from J, with 18 bases in between. The CDR3 sequence is 15 residues long. Germline V gene sequence: CDR1 MNHEY, CDR2 SVGAGI.

This clone was picked up one time. This chain joins TRBV27 and TRBJ2-2; D might be TRBD1 (6 bases). The CDR3 runs to 14 residues. V was trimmed by 4 bases and J by 6 bases, leaving 12 bases between them. CDR1 and CDR2 from the germline V gene are MNHEY and SMNVEV (reference sequence). The CDR3 spells CASSWAGVAGELFF. The CDR3 nucleotides read TGTGCCAGCAGTTGGGCAGGGGTCGCCGGGGAGCTGTTTTTT.

This sequence joins TRBV19 and TRBJ1-4; D is possibly TRBD1 (5 bases). The germline V gene encodes CDR1 LNHDA and CDR2 SQIVND (reference sequence). The V end lost 5 bases, the J end lost 7 bases, and 17 bases lay between the germline ends. The CDR3 consists of 15 residues. CDR3 nucleotides: TGTGCCAGTAGTCCATTCAACGGGGCGTCTGAAAAACTGTTTTTT. This sequence encodes CASSPFNGASEKLFF.

The J gene is TRBJ2-1, the V gene TRBV7-6; 7 bases match TRBD2. From germline, CDR1 is SGHVS and CDR2 FNYEAQ. The CDR3 spans 14 residues. Losses at the gene ends were 4 bases for V and 7 bases for J; bases not matched to a gene: 7. CDR3 residues: CASSSPGGGNEQFF. In DNA form, the CDR3 reads TGTGCCAGCAGCTCCCCCGGGGGAGGGAATGAGCAGTTCTTC.

The chain is built from TRBV6-6 and TRBJ2-1; D might be TRBD2 (7 bases). The ends were cut back, 2 bases at V and 8 bases at J, with 13 bases in the middle. Germline V lookup: CDR1 MNHNY, CDR2 SVGAGI (reference sequence). The CDR3 contains 14 residues. The CDR3 nucleotides read TGTGCCAGCAGTTACGTGGGGGGGCCCTATGAGCAGTTCTTC. Protein: CASSYVGGPYEQFF.

The gene calls are TRBV11-3 and TRBJ1-1, with TRBD1 as a possible D gene (6 bases). There are 14 residues in the CDR3. Germline V gene sequence: CDR1 SGHNT, CDR2 YENEEA. The V end was cut by 5 bases, the J end by 1 base, with 11 bases between. The CDR3 coding sequence is TGTGCCAGCAGCAAGGGGGGAGGGAACACTGAAGCTTTCTTT. It codes for CASSKGGGNTEAFF.

This sequence joins TRBV6-1 and TRBJ2-7; TRBD2 matches 11 bases. J was trimmed by 7 bases and V by 6 bases; bases with no gene match: 5. Germline V gene sequence: CDR1 MNHNS, CDR2 SASEGT. The CDR3 runs to 13 residues. CDR3 residues: CASRLAGVKEQYF. DNA of the CDR3: TGTGCCAGCAGACTAGCGGGAGTAAAGGAGCAGTACTTC.

This sequence joins TRBV5-1 and TRBJ2-5; D ambiguous. The CDR3 is 14 residues long. CDR1 SGHRS and CDR2 YFSETQ come from the germline V gene. V was clipped by 4 bases and J by 1 base, with 11 bases between them. The DNA for the CDR3 is TGCGCCAGCAGCCCTCGCCCACCCCAAGAGACCCAGTACTTC. This encodes CASSPRPPQETQYF. The entire variable domain, with the rest obtained from reference TRBV5-1 and TRBJ2-5, is as follows: KAGVTQTPRYLIKTRGQQVTLSCSPISGHRSVSWYQQTPGQGLQFLFEYFSETQRNKGNFPGRFSGRQFSNSRSEMNVSTLELGDSALYLCASSPRPPQETQYFGPGTRLLVL.

The chain carries TRBV27 and TRBJ2-7; 8 bases match TRBD2. The CDR3 has 13 residues. After removal of 4 bases from V and 3 bases from J, the junction contained 2 bases not matched to a gene. The V gene's germline CDR1 is MNHEY and CDR2 SMNVEV (reference sequence). The DNA for the CDR3 is TGTGCCAGCAGTTCCGGGACTAGCTACGAGCAGTACTTC. Its translation: CASSSGTSYEQYF.

The DNA of the CDR3 is TGTGCCAGTAAAGCCGGGCCCCCTCGGGATTCACCCCTCCACTTT. It codes for CASKAGPPRDSPLHF. This chain joins TRBV19 and TRBJ1-6; D ambiguous. Germline-derived CDR1 and CDR2 are LNHDA and SQIVND (reference sequence). The V end was cut by 7 bases, the J end by 8 bases, with 18 bases between. The CDR3 contains 15 residues.

V is TRBV9 and J is TRBJ2-7; 9 bases map to TRBD2. The J segment lost 4 bases and the V segment lost 0 bases, leaving 5 bases of the junction unmatched. The CDR3 runs 15 residues. CDR1 and CDR2 (germline): SGDLS, YYNGEE. CDR3 coding DNA: TGTGCCAGCAGCGTAGACCCTAGCGGGGTGTACGAGCAGTACTTC. Amino acids: CASSVDPSGVYEQYF. Based on the CDR3 plus reference TRBV9 and TRBJ2-7, the full variable domain is DSGVTQTPKHLITATGQRVTLRCSPRSGDLSVYWYQQSLDQGLQFLIQYYNGEERAKGNILERFSAQQFPDLHSELNLSSLELGDSALYFCASSVDPSGVYEQYFGPGTRLTVT.

The chain recombines TRBV6-1 with TRBJ2-7; TRBD1 aligns across 10 bases. Germline lookup yields CDR1 MNHNS and CDR2 SASEGT. V shed 7 bases, J shed 4 bases, and the junction held 10 bases outside the gene matches. This CDR3 has 15 amino acids. CDR3: CASTLARQGAYEQYF. CDR3 nucleotides: TGTGCCAGCACGCTCGCAAGACAGGGGGCTTACGAGCAGTACTTC.

The chain links TRBV7-6 to TRBJ2-5; TRBD2 is a possible D gene (6 bases). The CDR3 runs 12 residues. Per germline, CDR1 SGHVS and CDR2 FNYEAQ. V dropped 1 base and J dropped 7 bases, with 7 bases sitting between them. DNA for the CDR3: TGTGCCAGCAGCTTAGTGGGGGGGACCCAGTACTTC. As protein: CASSLVGGTQYF.

The chain uses TRBV4-1 and TRBJ1-2; TRBD1 agrees at 8 bases. This CDR3 is built from 15 residues. Trimming cost V 2 bases and J 8 bases; bases outside gene matches: 10. CDR1 and CDR2 from the germline V gene are MGHRA and YSYEKL. The CDR3 loop reads CASSQFDRGRSGYTF. Written as DNA, the CDR3 is TGCGCCAGCAGCCAATTTGACAGGGGTCGGAGCGGCTACACCTTC.

Details on this clone: In the same sample, other DNA sequences code for this CDR3. The V gene is TRBV2, the J gene TRBJ1-2, with 7 bases that match TRBD1. Germline V gives CDR1 SNHLY, CDR2 FYNNEI. This CDR3 spans 12 amino acids. Germline trimming cut 4 bases from V and 6 bases from J; bases unmatched to any gene: 2. Here the CDR3 reads CASSATGDGYTF. Here the CDR3 DNA reads TGTGCCAGCAGTGCTACAGGGGATGGCTACACCTTC.

V gene TRBV10-1 combines with J gene TRBJ2-7, with 8 nucleotides matching TRBD2. The V and J ends lost 2 bases and 6 bases, in that order; junction bases with no gene match: 6. CDR3 length equals 14 residues. Germline V gene sequence: CDR1 WNHNN, CDR2 SYGVQD (reference sequence). The CDR3 DNA follows: TGCGCCAGCAGTGAGAGGACTAGCTCGGGCGAGCAGTACTTC. Amino acids: CASSERTSSGEQYF.

The chain joins TRBV5-1 to TRBJ1-4; maybe TRBD1 (5 bases). Looked up from germline, CDR1 is SGHRS and CDR2 is YFSETQ. CDR3 length equals 13 residues. Trimming cost V 1 base and J 5 bases, with 6 bases left between them. The CDR3 sequence: CASSLWGNEKLFF. In DNA form, the CDR3 reads TGCGCCAGCAGCTTGTGGGGGAATGAAAAACTGTTTTTT.